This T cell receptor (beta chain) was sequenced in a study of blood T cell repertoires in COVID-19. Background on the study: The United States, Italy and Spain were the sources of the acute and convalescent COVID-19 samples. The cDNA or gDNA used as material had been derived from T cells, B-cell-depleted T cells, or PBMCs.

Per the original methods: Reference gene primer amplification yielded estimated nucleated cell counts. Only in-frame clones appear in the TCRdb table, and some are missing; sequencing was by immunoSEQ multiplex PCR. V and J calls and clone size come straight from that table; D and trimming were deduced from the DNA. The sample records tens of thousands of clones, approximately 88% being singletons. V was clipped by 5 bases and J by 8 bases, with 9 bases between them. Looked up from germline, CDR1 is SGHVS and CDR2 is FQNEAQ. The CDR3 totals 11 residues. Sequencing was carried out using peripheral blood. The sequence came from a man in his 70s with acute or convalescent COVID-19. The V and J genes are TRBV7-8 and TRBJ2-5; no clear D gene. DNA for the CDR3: TGTGCCAGCAGCCAAGACTCTACCCAGTACTTC. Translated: CASSQDSTQYF.